The clone carrying this T cell receptor beta chain has a count of ten or more. Each CDR3 protein gets one entry after TCRdb re-called the PCR reads with MiXCR. The repertoire holds around 470,000 distinct CDR3 sequences, over 20% seen once, with about 0.78% in the top ten. The data derive from a study of molecular identifiers for immune sequencing clone quantification. The sequenced sample consisted of naive CD8+ T cells from blood, with Jurkat cell RNA spiked in. Specified subset: FACS-sorted CD8+CD4-CCR7+CD45RA+ naive T cells. This clonotype was sampled from a human donor in good health. Some libraries in this study had Jurkat cell RNA spiked in.

For the CDR3, the DNA is TGCAGCGTGGACGAAGGCTCCAGCTCCTACAATGAGCAGTTCTTC. Amino acid sequence: CSVDEGSSSYNEQFF. The chain carries TRBV29-1 and TRBJ2-1; D ambiguous. Germline V gives CDR1 SQVTM, CDR2 ANQGSEA. The CDR3 has 15 amino acids. The ends were cut back, 6 bases at V and 0 bases at J, with 15 bases in the middle.